One and the same sample provided the 23 T cell receptor beta chains below, sequenced in a study of radiotherapy plus CTLA-4 blockade in lung cancer. Here immunoSEQ multiplex PCR was the method, and the copy in TCRdb shows in-frame clones only, minus some. This table has 95,000 to 150,000 clones, over 80% appearing once. The sample here was peripheral blood, taken from a patient treated with radiotherapy plus ipilimumab. Receptors originate from a human donor with non-small cell lung cancer that progressed on radiotherapy plus ipilimumab.

The chain couples TRBV7-2 to TRBJ1-2, with 9 bases aligning to TRBD1. V trimming: 4 bases; J trimming: 4 bases; junction bases outside the gene matches: 10. The CDR3 has 16 amino acids. CDR1 and CDR2 from the germline V gene are SGHTA and FQGNSA. In DNA, the CDR3 is TGTGCCAGCAGCTCACCTACAGGGGGCGTCTTCTATGGCTACACCTTC. Amino acid sequence: CASSSPTGGVFYGYTF.

The chain is built from TRBV19 and TRBJ1-1, with unresolved D. Trimming pared 4 bases from V and 3 bases from J, leaving 6 bases between. The CDR3 sequence is 12 residues long. Germline values: CDR1 LNHDA, CDR2 SQIVND (reference sequence). CDR3 in amino acids: CASSSYYTEAFF. DNA of the CDR3: TGTGCCAGTAGTAGTTATTACACTGAAGCTTTCTTT.

The chain has TRBV6-5 and TRBJ2-7; the D call may be TRBD1 or TRBD2 (5 bases each). The CDR3 runs to 13 residues. Germline V CDR1 and CDR2: MNHEY, SVGAGI. V lost 8 bases to trimming and J lost 0 bases, with 11 bases between them. The CDR3 reads CASGTNPSYEQYF. CDR3 DNA sequence: TGTGCCAGCGGGACCAACCCCTCCTACGAGCAGTACTTC.

The V call is TRBV30, the J call TRBJ2-1, with TRBD2 matching 15 bases. Losses at the gene ends were 6 bases for V and 4 bases for J; bases not matched to a gene: 1. Germline CDR1 GTSNPN, CDR2 SVGIG (reference sequence). This CDR3 comprises 14 residues. CDR3 loop: CACGLAGGYNEQFF. The CDR3 region has the DNA TGTGCCTGCGGACTAGCGGGGGGGTACAATGAGCAGTTCTTC.

This chain links TRBV19 with TRBJ1-1; D is unresolved. The CDR3 loop spans 13 amino acids. Trimming stripped 8 bases from V and 6 bases from J, with 16 bases between. The germline V gene encodes CDR1 LNHDA and CDR2 SQIVND (reference sequence). Here the CDR3 reads CASSPLGRPEAFF. CDR3 in DNA: TGTGCCAGTTCGCCCCTTGGTCGGCCTGAAGCTTTCTTT.

In DNA form, the CDR3 reads TGTGCCAGCAGTGAGCAGCGTAACACAGATACGCAGTATTTT. As protein: CASSEQRNTDTQYF. The rearrangement uses TRBV2 and TRBJ2-3; D is ambiguous. This CDR3 region has 14 residues. Germline V lookup: CDR1 SNHLY, CDR2 FYNNEI. The V and J ends lost 3 bases and 2 bases respectively, with 9 bases between them.

The V and J genes are TRBV25-1 and TRBJ2-5; 8 positions match TRBD2. In germline, CDR1 is MGHDK, CDR2 SYGVNS. With 3 bases clipped from V and 2 bases from J, the junction kept 2 bases outside the gene matches. The CDR3 is 14 residues long. The CDR3 spells CASSEPGGQETQYF. DNA for the CDR3: TGTGCCAGCAGTGAGCCGGGGGGGCAAGAGACCCAGTACTTC.

The chain joins TRBV5-1 to TRBJ1-4, with D perhaps TRBD1 (6 bases). V gave up 4 bases and J gave up 8 bases, with 15 bases separating them. The germline gives CDR1 SGHRS, CDR2 YFSETQ. The CDR3 extends over 14 amino acids. The CDR3 sequence: CASSLEGVGEKLFF. CDR3 bases: TGCGCCAGCAGCCTGGAGGGGGTAGGGGAAAAACTGTTTTTT.

The V call is TRBV27, the J call TRBJ2-3; TRBD1 matches at 12 bases. The germline V gene has CDR1 MNHEY and CDR2 SMNVEV (reference sequence). V was pared by 5 bases and J by 5 bases, with 17 bases of the junction left unmatched. This CDR3 spans 19 amino acids. The CDR3 DNA reads TGTGCCAGCAGTCCGCTTGGGACAGGGGGCGGTTCAGTAGGAGATACGCAGTATTTT. This translates into CASSPLGTGGGSVGDTQYF.

The CDR3 reads CASSLFTSSHHGVEQYF. CDR3 DNA: TGTGCCAGCAGTTTATTTACTAGCTCACACCACGGGGTCGAGCAGTACTTC. The J gene is TRBJ2-7, the V gene TRBV27; D is possibly TRBD2 (6 bases). Germline CDR1 and CDR2: MNHEY and SMNVEV (reference sequence). V lost 1 base and J lost 6, with 22 bases in between. The CDR3 has 17 residues.

As DNA, the CDR3 is TGCGCCAGCAGCCACTTAGCCGGGACATTGGGCGAGCAGTACTTC. Translating it yields CASSHLAGTLGEQYF. The V and J genes are TRBV4-1 and TRBJ2-7, with D possibly TRBD1 on 6 matching bases. CDR3 length: 15 residues. With 3 bases removed from V and 6 bases from J, the gap between germline ends came to 18 bases. Germline assignment: CDR1 MGHRA and CDR2 YSYEKL.

The chain couples TRBV5-1 to TRBJ2-1; TRBD2 agrees at 15 bases. The ends lost 4 bases at V and 4 bases at J; junction bases unmatched: 6. The V gene's germline CDR1 is SGHRS and CDR2 YFSETQ. This CDR3 is built from 17 residues. The CDR3 loop is CASSDGLAGGPYNEQFF. CDR3 DNA sequence: TGCGCCAGCAGCGACGGACTAGCGGGAGGGCCTTACAATGAGCAGTTCTTC.

This chain links TRBV7-3 with TRBJ2-1, with 8 bases identical to TRBD2. The CDR3 covers 15 residues. Trimming took 5 bases from V and 0 from J; bases not matched to a gene: 3. Germline V gene sequence: CDR1 SGHTA, CDR2 FQGTGA. The CDR3 DNA sequence: TGTGCCAGCAGCCCTACTAGCGGCTCCTACAATGAGCAGTTCTTC. This gives the protein CASSPTSGSYNEQFF.

J is TRBJ2-6 and V is TRBV11-3; D is ambiguous. Germline V gene sequence: CDR1 SGHNT, CDR2 YENEEA. The CDR3 length is 16 residues. The V gene lost 1 base and the J gene lost 0 bases, with 7 bases spanning the gap. The CDR3 is CASSLGRPSGANVLTF. The CDR3 bases are TGTGCCAGCAGCTTAGGACGGCCCTCTGGGGCCAACGTCCTGACTTTC.

The chain has TRBV15 and TRBJ2-3, with TRBD2 as a possible D gene (6 bases). The CDR3 consists of 14 residues. Trimming removed 5 bases at V and 0 bases at J, with 9 bases between. The germline CDR1 and CDR2 sequences are LNHNV and YYDKDF (reference sequence). CDR3 residues: CATSRDFSTDTQYF. CDR3 nucleotide sequence: TGTGCCACCAGCCGGGACTTTAGCACAGATACGCAGTATTTT.

The chain links TRBV15 to TRBJ2-5; D might be TRBD2 (5 bases). V was cut by 1 base and J by 5 bases, with 23 bases left in between. The germline V gene has CDR1 LNHNV and CDR2 YYDKDF (reference sequence). The CDR3 has 18 amino acids. CDR3 sequence: CATSRGSIPPGSSETQYF. The DNA of the CDR3 is TGTGCCACCAGCAGAGGTTCCATCCCCCCGGGGTCCAGCGAGACCCAGTACTTC.

The chain joins TRBV10-2 to TRBJ2-7, with D tentatively TRBD2 (5 bases). The CDR3 contains 17 residues. V gave up 8 bases and J gave up 0 bases, with 23 bases separating them. Germline V gene lookup returns CDR1 WSHSY and CDR2 SAAADI. CDR3 loop: CASSGMFGLTISYEQYF. As DNA, the CDR3 is TGCGCCAGCTCGGGGATGTTTGGGCTTACTATCTCCTACGAGCAGTACTTC.

The rearrangement uses TRBV6-5 and TRBJ1-1; D remains ambiguous. Germline CDR1 MNHEY, CDR2 SVGAGI. V lost 5 bases to trimming and J lost 7 bases, with 17 bases between them. The CDR3 contains 14 residues. CDR3 bases: TGTGCCAGCAGTGAGGGCGGAGTTGTGGGTGAAGCTTTCTTT. This sequence encodes CASSEGGVVGEAFF.

This clone is a singleton in its sample. The rearrangement links TRBV2 to TRBJ2-3; 10 bases match TRBD2. Germline V gene lookup returns CDR1 SNHLY and CDR2 FYNNEI. V lost 5 bases to trimming and J lost 5 bases; unmatched junction nucleotides: 4. This CDR3 comprises 14 residues. The DNA of the CDR3 is TGTGCCAGCAGTAAAGGGACTAGCGTAGATACGCAGTATTTT. It encodes CASSKGTSVDTQYF.

The chain joins TRBV14 to TRBJ1-1, with D tentatively TRBD1 (5 bases). Germline V gene lookup returns CDR1 SGHDN and CDR2 FVKESK. The length of the CDR3 is 13 residues. The V end was cut by 1 base, the J end by 6 bases, with 9 bases between. The CDR3 bases are TGTGCCAGCAGCCAAGTTAGGGGAGCTGAAGCTTTCTTT. Amino acids: CASSQVRGAEAFF. The full variable domain, with the rest looked up from reference TRBV14 and TRBJ1-1, is EAGVTQFPSHSVIEKGQTVTLRCDPISGHDNLYWYRRVMGKEIKFLLHFVKESKQDESGMPNNRFLAERTGGTYSTLKVQPAELEDSGVYFCASSQVRGAEAFFGQGTRLTVV.

The chain carries TRBV4-1 and TRBJ2-3, with unresolved D. The germline V gene encodes CDR1 MGHRA and CDR2 YSYEKL. The length of the CDR3 is 15 residues. The V end lost 0 bases, the J end lost 7 bases, and 14 bases lay between the germline ends. The CDR3 DNA reads TGCGCCAGCAGCCAAGAGCAACGGGCAGGCTATACGCAGTATTTT. Translated: CASSQEQRAGYTQYF.

The chain recombines TRBV5-5 with TRBJ1-5, with 9 bases aligning to TRBD1. The CDR3 is 18 amino acids. The germline CDR1 and CDR2 sequences are SGHKS and YYEKEE (reference sequence). V shed 4 bases, J shed 7 bases, and the junction held 18 bases outside the gene matches. CDR3 protein: CASSPILRDRVQNQPQHF. The CDR3 DNA is TGTGCCAGCAGCCCTATTCTTCGGGACAGGGTACAGAACCAGCCCCAGCATTTT.

The chain links TRBV5-1 to TRBJ2-3; unclear D gene. Trimming took off 0 bases at V and 5 bases at J, with 4 bases between the two ends. The germline V gene has CDR1 SGHRS and CDR2 YFSETQ. The CDR3 contains 12 residues. CDR3 DNA sequence: TGCGCCAGCAGCTTGGTTCAAGATACGCAGTATTTT. Residues: CASSLVQDTQYF.